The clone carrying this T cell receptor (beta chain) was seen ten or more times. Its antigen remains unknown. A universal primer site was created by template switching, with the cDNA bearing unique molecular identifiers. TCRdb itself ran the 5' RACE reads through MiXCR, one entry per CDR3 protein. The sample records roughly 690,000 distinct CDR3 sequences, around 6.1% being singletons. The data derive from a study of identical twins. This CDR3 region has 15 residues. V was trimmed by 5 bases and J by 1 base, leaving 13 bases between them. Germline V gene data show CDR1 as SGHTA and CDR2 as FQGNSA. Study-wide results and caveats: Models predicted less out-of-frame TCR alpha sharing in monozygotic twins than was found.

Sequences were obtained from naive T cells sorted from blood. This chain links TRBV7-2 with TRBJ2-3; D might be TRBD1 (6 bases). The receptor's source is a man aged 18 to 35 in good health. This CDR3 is CASSPGTQGTDTQYF. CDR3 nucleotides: TGTGCCAGCAGCCCCGGGACACAAGGCACAGATACGCAGTATTTT. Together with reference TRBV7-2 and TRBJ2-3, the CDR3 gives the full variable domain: GAGVSQSPSNKVTEKGKDVELRCDPISGHTALYWYRQSLGQGLEFLIYFQGNSAPDKSGLPSDRFSAERTGGSVSTLTIQRTQQEDSAVYLCASSPGTQGTDTQYFGPGTRLTVL.